Below, 11 T cell receptor beta chains from the same sample are listed, as sequenced in a study of blood T cell repertoires in COVID-19. The protocol was immunoSEQ multiplex PCR, while the TCRdb copy is restricted to in-frame clones and leaves out a portion. This table has around 300,000 clones, about nine tenths appearing once. Sequencing used peripheral blood. The receptors originated from a woman aged 40 to 50 who had recovered from COVID-19.

The rearrangement uses TRBV2 and TRBJ1-4, with 12 bases that match TRBD1. V dropped 8 bases and J dropped 6; count of bases not matched to a gene: 16. Germline V lookup: CDR1 SNHLY, CDR2 FYNNEI. This CDR3 is 18 amino acids long. CDR3 in amino acids: CASGLAGQGAPAHEKLFF. Written as DNA, the CDR3 is TGTGCCAGCGGTCTTGCGGGACAGGGGGCCCCGGCACATGAAAAACTGTTTTTT.

The rearrangement uses TRBV18 and TRBJ2-2; TRBD2 aligns across 13 bases. The V and J ends lost 2 bases and 6 bases, in that order; junction bases with no gene match: 3. The CDR3 extends over 16 amino acids. Germline lookup yields CDR1 KGHSH and CDR2 LQKENI. The CDR3 DNA is TGTGCCAGCTCACCAGGACTAGCGGGAGCCGCCGGGGAGCTGTTTTTT. Protein: CASSPGLAGAAGELFF.

This chain joins TRBV4-2 and TRBJ1-6; possibly TRBD1 for D (5 bases). Germline CDR1 LGHNA, CDR2 YNFKEQ. This CDR3 has 16 amino acids. The V gene lost 0 bases and the J gene lost 10 bases, with 16 bases spanning the gap. CDR3 amino acids: CASSQEPWGQGSPLHF. CDR3 sequence (DNA): TGTGCCAGCAGCCAAGAGCCCTGGGGCCAGGGCTCACCCCTCCACTTT.

The J gene is TRBJ2-5, the V gene TRBV5-1; TRBD1 matches at 9 bases. The length of the CDR3 is 16 residues. CDR1 and CDR2 (germline): SGHRS, YFSETQ. Germline trimming cut 0 bases from V and 4 bases from J; bases unmatched to any gene: 7. CDR3 nucleotide sequence: TGCGCCAGCAGCTTGGTAGGACAGGGGTGGGGAGAGACCCAGTACTTC. Amino acid sequence: CASSLVGQGWGETQYF.

This clone was observed once. The V and J genes are TRBV15 and TRBJ2-5; TRBD1 agrees at 11 bases. Per the germline V gene, CDR1 is LNHNV and CDR2 is YYDKDF (reference sequence). V was pared by 3 bases and J by 2 bases, with 2 bases of the junction left unmatched. CDR3 length equals 15 residues. CDR3 sequence: CATSSGQGAQETQYF. As DNA, the CDR3 is TGTGCCACCAGCAGCGGACAGGGGGCACAAGAGACCCAGTACTTC.

This clone has a handful of counts. This chain joins TRBV29-1 and TRBJ2-5, with 15 bases aligning to TRBD2. With V trimmed by 5 bases and J by 5 bases, 3 bases remained unmatched. The CDR3 covers 14 residues. In germline, CDR1 is SQVTM, CDR2 ANQGSEA. As DNA, the CDR3 is TGCAGCGTTAACGGACTAGCGGGAGGGGAGACCCAGTACTTC. This codes for CSVNGLAGGETQYF.

This chain uses TRBV7-2 with TRBJ1-3; TRBD1 is a possible D gene (5 bases). The CDR3 has 17 amino acids. From germline, CDR1 is SGHTA and CDR2 FQGNSA. The ends were cut back, 0 bases at V and 1 base at J, with 13 bases in the middle. CDR3 bases: TGTGCCAGCAGCTTAGCCTTTCAGGGCGATTCTGGAAACACCATATATTTT. It translates to CASSLAFQGDSGNTIYF.

This chain links TRBV28 with TRBJ1-1; D is ambiguous. CDR3 length equals 14 residues. Germline CDR1 and CDR2: MDHEN and SYDVKM. Trimming removed 5 bases from V and 1 base from J, with 11 bases in between. The CDR3 loop reads CASSLRRENTEAFF. Written as DNA, the CDR3 is TGTGCCAGCAGTCTGAGACGGGAGAACACTGAAGCTTTCTTT. The entire variable domain, with the rest obtained from reference TRBV28 and TRBJ1-1, is as follows: DVKVTQSSRYLVKRTGEKVFLECVQDMDHENMFWYRQDPGLGLRLIYFSYDVKMKEKGDIPEGYSVSREKKERFSLILESASTNQTSMYLCASSLRRENTEAFFGQGTRLTVV.

This chain connects TRBV29-1 to TRBJ2-2, with a possible D match to TRBD1 (5 bases). Germline values: CDR1 SQVTM, CDR2 ANQGSEA. V was cut by 4 bases and J by 2 bases, with 14 bases left in between. CDR3 size: 15 residues. The CDR3 here is CSVVLRGTNTGELFF. The CDR3 DNA sequence: TGCAGCGTTGTTTTAAGGGGCACAAACACCGGGGAGCTGTTTTTT.

The rearrangement links TRBV7-2 to TRBJ1-1; 10 nucleotides match TRBD1. Germline V gene data show CDR1 as SGHTA and CDR2 as FQGNSA. The length of the CDR3 is 14 residues. J lost 8 bases, V lost 4 bases, and 7 bases had no gene match. CDR3 residues: CASSYRQGAPEAFF. The CDR3 DNA is TGTGCCAGCAGCTACAGACAGGGGGCGCCGGAAGCTTTCTTT.

This chain links TRBV24-1 with TRBJ2-5; 10 bases match TRBD2. The ends lost 4 bases at V and 7 bases at J; junction bases unmatched: 11. The length of the CDR3 is 16 residues. CDR1 is KGHDR and CDR2 is SFDVKD in the germline V gene. The CDR3 here is CATSEASGRAGGTQYF. The CDR3 coding sequence is TGTGCCACCAGTGAGGCAAGCGGGAGGGCTGGTGGGACCCAGTACTTC.